The 23 T cell receptor beta chains below all came from one sample that was sequenced in a study of T cells in localized non-small cell lung cancer. This table comes from immunoSEQ multiplex PCR, and its TCRdb copy is limited to in-frame clones, with some not included. Altogether 1,500 to 2,000 clones are present, about 40% being singletons, with the ten largest covering roughly 15%. The sample was lung tumor tissue, taken before any cancer treatment. These receptors came from a woman aged 35 to 70 with stage I lung adenocarcinoma.

The CDR3 loop reads CASSPTLSGEQFF. The DNA for the CDR3 is TGTGCCAGCAGCCCGACTCTTAGTGGTGAGCAGTTCTTC. The chain links TRBV14 to TRBJ2-1; D not certain. Trimming left V 4 bases short and J 9 bases short, with 13 bases between. Germline assignment: CDR1 SGHDN and CDR2 FVKESK. The length of the CDR3 is 13 residues.

This clone was picked up one time. The rearrangement joins TRBV18 to TRBJ2-3; D possibly corresponds to TRBD2 (6 bases). Germline V gene lookup returns CDR1 KGHSH and CDR2 LQKENI. V lost 1 base to trimming and J lost 4 bases, with 9 bases between them. The CDR3 is made up of 14 amino acids. The CDR3 DNA reads as TGTGCCAGCTCACCACGGGCTAGCGCAGATACGCAGTATTTT. Translating it yields CASSPRASADTQYF. The full variable domain, with the rest looked up from reference TRBV18 and TRBJ2-3, is NAGVMQNPRHLVRRRGQEARLRCSPMKGHSHVYWYRQLPEEGLKFMVYLQKENIIDESGMPKERFSAEFPKEGPSILRIQQVVRGDSAAYFCASSPRASADTQYFGPGTRLTVL.

This clone was detected only a few times. The chain carries TRBV30 and TRBJ1-2; D gene uncertain. Germline CDR1 and CDR2: GTSNPN and SVGIG (reference sequence). CDR3 length equals 13 residues. Trimming stripped 0 bases from V and 1 base from J, with 6 bases between. The CDR3 DNA follows: TGTGCCTGGAGTGTGGACCTTAACTATGGCTACACCTTC. The encoded protein is CAWSVDLNYGYTF.

There are a few counts of this clone. The J gene is TRBJ1-4, the V gene TRBV11-1, with 9 bases identical to TRBD1. V was pared by 4 bases and J by 0 bases, with 6 bases of the junction left unmatched. Germline V gene data show CDR1 as SGHAT and CDR2 as FQDESV (reference sequence). This CDR3 contains 17 residues. DNA for the CDR3: TGTGCCAGCAGCTATCCGACAGGGGGAGCAACTAATGAAAAACTGTTTTTT. Its protein product is CASSYPTGGATNEKLFF.

The V and J genes are TRBV19 and TRBJ1-4; D call uncertain. Germline V CDR1 and CDR2: LNHDA, SQIVND (reference sequence). Between the trimmed V and J ends, which lost 5 bases and 8 bases, there was a span of 9 bases. CDR3 length: 12 amino acids. This CDR3 is CASSAPQEKLFF. CDR3 nucleotide sequence: TGTGCCAGTAGTGCCCCACAGGAAAAACTGTTTTTT. Full variable domain (outside the CDR3, taken from reference TRBV19 and TRBJ1-4): DGGITQSPKYLFRKEGQNVTLSCEQNLNHDAMYWYRQDPGQGLRLIYYSQIVNDFQKGDIAEGYSVSREKKESFPLTVTSAQKNPTAFYLCASSAPQEKLFFGSGTQLSVL.

The rearrangement links TRBV29-1 to TRBJ1-1; no reliable D call. Trimming pared 0 bases from V and 10 bases from J, leaving 12 bases between. Germline assignment: CDR1 SQVTM and CDR2 ANQGSEA. The CDR3 has 12 residues. The CDR3 DNA reads as TGCAGCGTTGAAGATCTGGATGAGGGAGCTTTCTTT. The encoded protein is CSVEDLDEGAFF.

By share of the sample, this clone is medium-sized. The chain employs TRBV6-8 and TRBJ2-1; D is possibly TRBD2 (6 bases). The germline V gene encodes CDR1 MNHGY and CDR2 SAAAGT. The CDR3 extends over 13 amino acids. Deletions cut 4 bases from V and 6 bases from J, with 10 bases between. CDR3 loop: CASSLGGTNEQFF. The CDR3, as DNA: TGTGCCAGCAGTTTGGGAGGCACCAATGAGCAGTTCTTC.

This chain uses TRBV9 with TRBJ2-6; D may correspond to TRBD1 or TRBD2 (5 bases each). The V and J ends lost 2 bases and 0 bases respectively, with 6 bases between them. The CDR3 consists of 15 residues. CDR1 is SGDLS and CDR2 is YYNGEE in the germline V gene. For the CDR3, the DNA is TGTGCCAGCAGCGTGGGGGACTCTGGGGCCAACGTCCTGACTTTC. It is translated as CASSVGDSGANVLTF.

By share, this clone counts as medium-sized. The rearrangement links TRBV11-3 to TRBJ1-6; TRBD1 aligns across 7 bases. The CDR3 has 16 residues. CDR1 and CDR2 from the germline V gene are SGHNT and YENEEA. Losses at the gene ends were 5 bases for V and 8 bases for J; bases not matched to a gene: 12. CDR3 DNA sequence: TGTGCCAGCAGCGGACAGGCTGGTAGGTCGGATTCACCCCTCCACTTT. Translation gives CASSGQAGRSDSPLHF.

A few counts support this clone. The chain employs TRBV11-3 and TRBJ1-6; D is uncertain. Trimming took 5 bases from V and 3 from J, leaving 8 bases between them. The CDR3 contains 14 residues. From germline, CDR1 is SGHNT and CDR2 YENEEA. The CDR3 DNA sequence: TGTGCCAGCAGCCGGGTCAGCTATAATTCACCCCTCCACTTT. It yields the protein CASSRVSYNSPLHF.

The genes are TRBV19 and TRBJ2-5, with D possibly TRBD1 on 7 matching bases. V lost 6 bases and J 5 bases, leaving 16 bases between the germline ends. Germline CDR1 is LNHDA and CDR2 is SQIVND (reference sequence). CDR3 length: 14 amino acids. The CDR3 sequence: CASRQPAGGETQYF. In DNA form, the CDR3 reads TGTGCCAGTAGACAGCCGGCAGGGGGGGAGACCCAGTACTTC.

Within the sample, this clone is large. This chain links TRBV11-3 with TRBJ2-1; maybe TRBD2 (6 bases). Germline V gives CDR1 SGHNT, CDR2 YENEEA. Trimming shortened V by 5 bases and J by 0 bases, and 11 bases separated the two germline ends. This CDR3 region has 15 residues. In DNA form, the CDR3 reads TGTGCCAGCAGCCCAGGTAGCGGCTCCTACAATGAGCAGTTCTTC. This sequence encodes CASSPGSGSYNEQFF.

This clone was seen a few times. The chain joins TRBV6-8 to TRBJ2-6; D remains ambiguous. This CDR3 region has 14 residues. The V end lost 5 bases, the J end lost 0 bases, and 5 bases lay between the germline ends. Germline values: CDR1 MNHGY, CDR2 SAAAGT. This chain's CDR3 is CASSRPSGANVLTF. CDR3 DNA sequence: TGTGCCAGCAGTAGACCCTCTGGGGCCAACGTCCTGACTTTC.

This sequence joins TRBV19 and TRBJ2-2; 10 bases align to TRBD1. The CDR3 spans 14 residues. Germline V gene lookup returns CDR1 LNHDA and CDR2 SQIVND (reference sequence). The junction had 3 bases not matched to a gene; V was cut back by 6 bases and J by 5 bases. CDR3 in DNA: TGTGCCAGTAGGCGGACAGGGGGTACCGGGGAGCTGTTTTTT. Translating gives CASRRTGGTGELFF.

A few counts support this clone. CDR3 region: CASRRAEGETQYF. The CDR3 nucleotides read TGTGCCAGCAGGCGGGCTGAAGGGGAGACCCAGTACTTC. The chain links TRBV6-8 to TRBJ2-5; a possible D gene is TRBD2 (5 bases). The germline V and J ends were trimmed by 6 bases and 5 bases, with 13 bases remaining between them. Germline CDR1 reads MNHGY; CDR2 reads SAAAGT. The length of the CDR3 is 13 residues.

There are a few counts of this clone. The rearrangement links TRBV6-7 to TRBJ2-6; 7 nucleotides line up with TRBD1. Being an ORF, TRBV6-7 has a function that is uncertain. The V and J ends lost 2 bases and 4 bases, in that order; junction bases with no gene match: 5. There are 16 residues in the CDR3. The CDR3 nucleotides read TGTGCCAGCAGTTACCCCGGACAGGAAGGGGCCAACGTCCTGACTTTC. Protein product: CASSYPGQEGANVLTF.

This clone is large by share. The chain joins TRBV11-3 to TRBJ2-6; D is unclear. CDR1 and CDR2 (germline): SGHNT, YENEEA. The CDR3 runs to 14 residues. Trimming took 1 base from V and 1 from J, leaving 2 bases between them. CDR3 nucleotides: TGTGCCAGCAGCTTAGTATCTGGGGCCAACGTCCTGACTTTC. This translates into CASSLVSGANVLTF. The full variable domain, rest sourced from reference TRBV11-3 and TRBJ2-6, is EAGVVQSPRYKIIEKKQPVAFWCNPISGHNTLYWYLQNLGQGPELLIRYENEEAVDDSQLPKDRFSAERLKGVDSTLKIQPAELGDSAVYLCASSLVSGANVLTFGAGSRLTVL.

Notes on this clone: The same CDR3 can be traced to other DNA sequences in this sample. The chain recombines TRBV10-3 with TRBJ1-5; D is ambiguous. Looked up from germline, CDR1 is ENHRY and CDR2 is SYGVKD. The CDR3 contains 15 residues. Trimming removed 2 bases at V and 0 bases at J, with 8 bases between. In DNA form, the CDR3 reads TGTGCCATCAGTGAGGGCAGGAATAGCAATCAGCCCCAGCATTTT. This gives the protein CAISEGRNSNQPQHF.

Only one count was recorded for this clone. The chain employs TRBV19 and TRBJ1-3; 7 bases match TRBD1. This CDR3 is 14 amino acids long. The trim removed 10 bases at V and 3 bases at J, leaving 9 bases unmatched. The germline V gene has CDR1 LNHDA and CDR2 SQIVND (reference sequence). CDR3 in amino acids: CATTRRGHGNTIYF. The CDR3 DNA reads as TGTGCCACTACGCGGAGGGGGCATGGAAACACCATATATTTT.

This clone has only a few counts. The chain uses TRBV6-8 and TRBJ2-5; D ambiguous. Germline V gene lookup returns CDR1 MNHGY and CDR2 SAAAGT. The CDR3 consists of 15 residues. Trimming removed 6 bases from V and 0 bases from J, with 14 bases in between. The CDR3 spells CASSPREQYQETQYF. As DNA, the CDR3 is TGTGCCAGCAGCCCCCGAGAGCAGTACCAAGAGACCCAGTACTTC.

This clone was picked up a small number of times. CDR3 loop: CAMGRFGTVGELFF. The CDR3 coding sequence is TGTGCCATGGGACGCTTCGGGACGGTCGGGGAGCTGTTTTTT. J is TRBJ2-2 and V is TRBV6-8; D may match TRBD1 or TRBD2 (5 bases each). The germline CDR1 and CDR2 sequences are MNHGY and SAAAGT. The CDR3 covers 14 residues. With 10 bases removed from V and 7 bases from J, the gap between germline ends came to 19 bases.

This clone turned up a few times. This chain uses TRBV10-3 with TRBJ2-6, with a possible D match to TRBD1 (6 bases). Germline V gene data show CDR1 as ENHRY and CDR2 as SYGVKD. Trimming pared 7 bases from V and 0 bases from J, leaving 10 bases between. This CDR3 contains 15 residues. As DNA, the CDR3 is TGTGCCATCACCGGACAGCTCTCTGGGGCCAACGTCCTGACTTTC. It specifies CAITGQLSGANVLTF.

The sample holds a few counts of this clone. This chain's CDR3 is CASSSKDRANYGYTF. The CDR3, as DNA: TGTGCCAGCAGCTCCAAGGACAGAGCCAACTATGGCTACACCTTC. This chain uses TRBV11-3 with TRBJ1-2; D perhaps matches TRBD1 (6 bases). Trimming removed 4 bases from V and 2 bases from J, with 14 bases in between. From germline, CDR1 is SGHNT and CDR2 YENEEA. This CDR3 comprises 15 residues.